This T cell receptor (beta chain) was sequenced during a study of T cell changes during pregnancy in multiple sclerosis. Using immunoSEQ multiplex PCR, the repertoire was profiled, and TCRdb retains in-frame clones only, with some absent. The sample records 78,000 or so clones, roughly nine tenths being singletons. Germline V CDR1 and CDR2: SEHNR, FQNEAQ (reference sequence). The CDR3 length is 14 residues. Unmatched junction bases numbered 6, after V lost 1 base and J lost 9 bases. This material consisted of peripheral blood, taken before pregnancy. The chain is built from TRBV7-9 and TRBJ2-4; 7 nucleotides align to TRBD1. The receptor comes from a female donor with multiple sclerosis, enrolled in a pregnancy study. The CDR3 bases are TGTGCCAGCAGCTTAGATATAGGGGGCGGCATTCAGTACTTC. Translated, it gives CASSLDIGGGIQYF.